The clone carrying this T cell receptor beta chain was counted many times. TCRdb re-analysed the 5' RACE reads in MiXCR, keeping a single row per CDR3 protein. The sample includes around 120,000 distinct CDR3 sequences, roughly 13% of them seen just once. These data are taken from a study of CD8 T cells in ankylosing spondylitis. The CDR3 consists of 15 residues. V lost 5 bases and J lost 0, with 12 bases in between. The specimen was blood, either unsorted or a sorted T cell fraction (not recorded which). This clonotype originated in a female donor with ankylosing spondylitis or in good health (not recorded which). The chain couples TRBV12-3 or TRBV12-4 to TRBJ2-3; D remains unclear. The CDR3 nucleotides read TGTGCCAGCAGTGCCAACCTACAGAGCACAGATACGCAGTATTTT. Its protein is CASSANLQSTDTQYF.